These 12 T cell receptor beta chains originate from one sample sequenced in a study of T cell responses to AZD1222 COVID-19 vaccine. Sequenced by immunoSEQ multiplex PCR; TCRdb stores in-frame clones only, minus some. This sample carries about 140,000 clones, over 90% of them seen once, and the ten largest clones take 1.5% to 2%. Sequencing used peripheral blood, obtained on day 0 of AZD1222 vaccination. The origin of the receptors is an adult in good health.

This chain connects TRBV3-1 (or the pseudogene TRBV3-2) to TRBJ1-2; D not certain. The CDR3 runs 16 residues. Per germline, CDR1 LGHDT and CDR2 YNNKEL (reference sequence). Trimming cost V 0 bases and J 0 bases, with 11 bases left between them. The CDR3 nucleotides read TGTGCCAGCAGCCAAGATCGCGGCCGAGCTAACTATGGCTACACCTTC. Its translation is CASSQDRGRANYGYTF.

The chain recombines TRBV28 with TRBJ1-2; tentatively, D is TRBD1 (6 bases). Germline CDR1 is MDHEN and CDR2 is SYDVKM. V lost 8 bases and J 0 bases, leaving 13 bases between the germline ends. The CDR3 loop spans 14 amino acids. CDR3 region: CASVRTVPNYGYTF. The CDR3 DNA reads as TGTGCCAGCGTCAGGACAGTGCCTAACTATGGCTACACCTTC.

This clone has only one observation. Written as DNA, the CDR3 is TGTGCCAGCAGCCAAGTCCCTGGGTACGGCTACACCTTC. Protein sequence: CASSQVPGYGYTF. The J gene is TRBJ1-2, the V gene TRBV14, with D unresolved. There are 13 residues in the CDR3. The ends were cut back, 1 base at V and 8 bases at J, with 11 bases in the middle. CDR1 is SGHDN and CDR2 is FVKESK in the germline V gene.

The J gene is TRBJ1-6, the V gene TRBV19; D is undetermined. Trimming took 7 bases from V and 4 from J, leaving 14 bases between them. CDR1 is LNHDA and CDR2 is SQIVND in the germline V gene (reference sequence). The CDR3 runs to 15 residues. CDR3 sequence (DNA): TGTGCCAGTACCCCAATCGGGATATATAATTCACCCCTCCACTTT. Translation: CASTPIGIYNSPLHF. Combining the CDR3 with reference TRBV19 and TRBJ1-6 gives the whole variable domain DGGITQSPKYLFRKEGQNVTLSCEQNLNHDAMYWYRQDPGQGLRLIYYSQIVNDFQKGDIAEGYSVSREKKESFPLTVTSAQKNPTAFYLCASTPIGIYNSPLHFGNGTRLTVT.

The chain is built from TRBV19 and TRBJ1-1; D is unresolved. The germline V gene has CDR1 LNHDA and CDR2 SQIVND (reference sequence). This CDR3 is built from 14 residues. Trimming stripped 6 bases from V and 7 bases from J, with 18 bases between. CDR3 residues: CASSTLPPIIEAFF. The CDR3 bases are TGTGCCAGTAGCACCCTGCCTCCCATTATTGAAGCTTTCTTT.

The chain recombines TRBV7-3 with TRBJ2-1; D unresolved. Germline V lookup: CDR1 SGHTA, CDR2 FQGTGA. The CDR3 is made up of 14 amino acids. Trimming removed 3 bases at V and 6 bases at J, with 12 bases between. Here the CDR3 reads CASSLGEVGNEQFF. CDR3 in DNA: TGTGCCAGCAGCTTGGGTGAGGTTGGCAATGAGCAGTTCTTC.

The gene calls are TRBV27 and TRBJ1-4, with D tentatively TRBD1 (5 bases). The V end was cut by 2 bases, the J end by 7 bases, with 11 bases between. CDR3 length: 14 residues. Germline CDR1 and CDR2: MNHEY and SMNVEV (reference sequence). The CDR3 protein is CASSLTGSLEKLFF. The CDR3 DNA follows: TGTGCCAGCAGTTTAACAGGATCGCTTGAAAAACTGTTTTTT.

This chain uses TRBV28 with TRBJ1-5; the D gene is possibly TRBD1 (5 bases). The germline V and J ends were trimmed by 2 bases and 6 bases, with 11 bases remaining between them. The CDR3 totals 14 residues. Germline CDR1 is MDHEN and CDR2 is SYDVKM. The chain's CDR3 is CASSLDSIGQPQHF. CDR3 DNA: TGTGCCAGCAGTTTAGACAGTATCGGTCAGCCCCAGCATTTT.

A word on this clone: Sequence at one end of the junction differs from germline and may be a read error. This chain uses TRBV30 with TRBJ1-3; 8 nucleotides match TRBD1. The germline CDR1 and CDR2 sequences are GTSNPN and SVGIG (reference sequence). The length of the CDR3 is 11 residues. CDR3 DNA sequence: TGTGCCTGGAGTGTAGGACAGGGTCTGGCTTTT. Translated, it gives CAWSVGQGLAF.

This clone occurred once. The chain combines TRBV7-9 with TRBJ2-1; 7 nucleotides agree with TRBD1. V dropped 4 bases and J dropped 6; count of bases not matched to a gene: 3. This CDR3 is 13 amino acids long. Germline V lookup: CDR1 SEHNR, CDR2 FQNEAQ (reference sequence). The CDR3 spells CASSSPGGNEQFF. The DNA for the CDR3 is TGTGCCAGCAGCTCCCCAGGGGGCAATGAGCAGTTCTTC. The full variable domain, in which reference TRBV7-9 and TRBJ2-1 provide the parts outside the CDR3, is DTGVSQNPRHKITKRGQNVTFRCDPISEHNRLYWYRQTLGQGPEFLTYFQNEAQLEKSRLLSDRFSAERPKGSFSTLEIQRTEQGDSAMYLCASSSPGGNEQFFGPGTRLTVL.

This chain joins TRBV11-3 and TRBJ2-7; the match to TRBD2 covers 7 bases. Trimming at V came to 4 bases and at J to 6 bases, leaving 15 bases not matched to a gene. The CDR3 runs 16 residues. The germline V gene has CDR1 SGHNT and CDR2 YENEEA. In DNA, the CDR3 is TGTGCCAGCAGCTCCTCCCGGGGGGTCGGTCTTGGCGAGCAGTACTTC. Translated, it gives CASSSSRGVGLGEQYF. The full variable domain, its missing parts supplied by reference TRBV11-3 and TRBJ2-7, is EAGVVQSPRYKIIEKKQPVAFWCNPISGHNTLYWYLQNLGQGPELLIRYENEEAVDDSQLPKDRFSAERLKGVDSTLKIQPAELGDSAVYLCASSSSRGVGLGEQYFGPGTRLTVT.

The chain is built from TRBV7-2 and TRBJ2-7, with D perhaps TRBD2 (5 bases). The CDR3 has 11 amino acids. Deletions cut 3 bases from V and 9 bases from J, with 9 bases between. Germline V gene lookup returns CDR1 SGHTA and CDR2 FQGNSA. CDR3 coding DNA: TGTGCCAGCAGCTTGGAGGTAGCGCAGTACTTC. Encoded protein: CASSLEVAQYF. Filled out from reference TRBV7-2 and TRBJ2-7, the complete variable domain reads GAGVSQSPSNKVTEKGKDVELRCDPISGHTALYWYRQSLGQGLEFLIYFQGNSAPDKSGLPSDRFSAERTGGSVSTLTIQRTQQEDSAVYLCASSLEVAQYFGPGTRLTVT.